A selection of T cell receptor beta chains follows, all from one sample in a study of shared clonotypes between healthy human individuals. The table came from immunoSEQ multiplex PCR; TCRdb's copy has only in-frame clones and leaves some out. In the table there are about 2.4 million clones, 80% to 95% of which are singletons. Sequencing used naive CD4+ T cells from PBMCs. These receptor sequences come from a man younger than 35 in good health. Some clones in this sample may be carry-over from other donors' samples. Each CDR3 is given with its conserved first and last residue. Fields, in order: V gene, J gene, clone size, D gene, CDR3 protein, CDR3 DNA. The D gene is left open where the match is weak. The size of a clone is reported for some rows only, either as once, few or many, or as a class for expanded clones.

TRBV28	TRBJ1-5	.	.	CASSLIQGNQPQHF	TGTGCCAGCAGTTTGATACAGGGAAATCAGCCCCAGCATTTT
TRBV28	TRBJ2-1	.	TRBD2	CASSLAGGPVNEQFF	TGTGCCAGCAGTTTAGCGGGAGGGCCTGTCAATGAGCAGTTCTTC
TRBV28	TRBJ2-1	.	.	CASSTYNEQFF	TGTGCCAGCAGTACATACAATGAGCAGTTCTTC
TRBV29-1	TRBJ2-1	.	.	CSVQSYNEQFF	TGCAGCGTCCAAAGCTACAATGAGCAGTTCTTC
TRBV28	TRBJ2-7	.	TRBD2	CASSSRGGAGPSYEQYF	TGTGCCAGCAGTTCCCGGGGGGGAGCGGGACCCTCCTACGAGCAGTACTTC
TRBV4-2	TRBJ2-4	.	TRBD2	CASSQLRPGTSGRADLAKNIQYF	TGTGCCAGCAGCCAATTACGACCCGGGACTAGCGGGAGGGCCGATTTGGCCAAAAACATTCAGTACTTC
TRBV5-1	TRBJ1-1	once	TRBD1	CASSLSGGGTEAFF	TGCGCCAGCAGCTTGTCAGGGGGCGGCACTGAAGCTTTCTTT
TRBV6-5	TRBJ1-2	few	.	CASSYSGVQGYTF	TGTGCCAGCAGTTACTCGGGGGTTCAGGGCTACACCTTC
TRBV2	TRBJ2-3	.	.	CASSTRTDTQYF	TGTGCCAGCAGTACCCGCACAGATACGCAGTATTTT
TRBV6-1	TRBJ1-1	.	.	CASSVEPMNTEAFF	TGTGCCAGCAGTGTAGAACCCATGAACACTGAAGCTTTCTTT
TRBV29-1	TRBJ2-3	.	TRBD2	CSVEEPSGRRDTQYF	TGCAGCGTTGAAGAACCTAGCGGGAGGAGAGATACGCAGTATTTT
TRBV5-1	TRBJ1-6	.	TRBD1	CASREPGQGSSPLHF	TGCGCCAGCAGGGAGCCGGGACAGGGGTCTTCACCCCTCCACTTT
TRBV5-4	TRBJ1-1	few	TRBD1	CASSWGQMNTEAFF	TGTGCCAGCAGTTGGGGACAGATGAACACTGAAGCTTTCTTT
TRBV5-6	TRBJ1-1	.	.	CASSLWMNTEAFF	TGTGCCAGCAGCTTGTGGATGAACACTGAAGCTTTCTTT
TRBV7-6	TRBJ2-1	.	TRBD2	CASSKPGTSGLQSSYNEQFF	TGTGCCAGCAGCAAGCCCGGGACTAGCGGGCTCCAAAGCTCCTACAATGAGCAGTTCTTC
TRBV7-3	TRBJ2-3	.	.	CASSIDAGADTQYF	TGTGCCAGCAGCATAGATGCTGGCGCAGATACGCAGTATTTT
TRBV11-2	TRBJ2-3	.	.	CASSLGAGRFTDTQYF	TGTGCCAGCAGCTTGGGGGCGGGCCGATTCACAGATACGCAGTATTTT
TRBV25-1	TRBJ2-7	.	.	CASSERGFSYEQYF	TGTGCCAGCAGTGAACGGGGCTTCTCCTACGAGCAGTACTTC
TRBV7-9	TRBJ1-5	.	TRBD1	CASSLGQGDQPQHF	TGTGCCAGCAGTTTGGGACAGGGGGATCAGCCCCAGCATTTT
TRBV19	TRBJ2-6	once	TRBD1	CASSTLTGTGGDGANVLTF	TGTGCCAGTAGCACCCTTACCGGGACAGGGGGCGATGGGGCCAACGTCCTGACTTTC
TRBV4-3	TRBJ2-1	.	.	CASSQDASGTYNEQFF	TGCGCCAGCAGCCAAGATGCCAGCGGAACATACAATGAGCAGTTCTTC
TRBV11-1	TRBJ2-7	once	TRBD1	CASTLSGGSEQYF	TGTGCCAGCACCCTATCAGGGGGCAGCGAGCAGTACTTC
TRBV29-1	TRBJ2-7	.	.	CSVLSRDRTYEQYF	TGCAGCGTCCTATCCCGGGACCGTACCTACGAGCAGTACTTC
TRBV28	TRBJ1-1	.	TRBD1	CASTDRGNMNTEAFF	TGTGCCAGCACGGACAGGGGGAACATGAACACTGAAGCTTTCTTT